This is a list of T cell receptor beta chains from one sample in a study of OX40 agonist ivuxolimab in advanced cancers. The repertoire was sequenced with immunoSEQ multiplex PCR; TCRdb's copy has only in-frame clones and lacks some. The sample contains about 67,000 clones, over 75% of which appear only once. The sequences come from CD4+ or CD8+ T cells sorted from blood, collected in a trial of the OX40 agonist ivuxolimab. Receptors originate from an adult with an advanced solid tumor such as melanoma, head and neck, liver or kidney cancer. The CDR3 runs from the conserved cysteine through the conserved F or W. Each record gives: V gene, clone size, J gene, D gene, CDR3 protein, CDR3 DNA. D genes are given only for firm matches. Clone size is stated in some rows and not others, as once, few, many or a class when expanded.

TRBV29-1	NA	TRBJ2-5	NA	CSVEIGPAGETQYF	TGCAGCGTTGAAATCGGGCCGGCGGGAGAGACCCAGTACTTC
TRBV6-1	once	TRBJ1-1	TRBD1	CASSATGQGTEAFF	TGTGCCAGCAGTGCGACAGGGCAGGGCACTGAAGCTTTCTTT
TRBV10-3	NA	TRBJ2-3	NA	CATDGAKSSSSSTDTQYF	TGTGCCACCGACGGGGCCAAAAGTAGTTCATCTAGCACAGATACGCAGTATTTT
TRBV27	once	TRBJ2-7	NA	CASSFTGAEQYF	TGTGCCAGCAGTTTTACAGGTGCCGAGCAGTACTTC
TRBV7-9	NA	TRBJ1-1	TRBD1	CASSRGQDTEAFF	TGTGCCAGCAGCAGGGGGCAGGACACTGAAGCTTTCTTT
TRBV7-6	few	TRBJ2-1	NA	CASSFSQASEQFF	TGTGCCAGCAGCTTCAGCCAAGCGAGCGAGCAGTTCTTC
TRBV5-3	NA	TRBJ1-5	TRBD1	CARLRTGGDHQPQHF	TGTGCCAGATTGCGAACAGGGGGCGATCATCAGCCCCAGCATTTT
TRBV30	NA	TRBJ2-3	NA	CAWSVGGAGDTQYF	TGTGCCTGGAGCGTTGGAGGGGCCGGAGATACGCAGTATTTT
TRBV6-1	NA	TRBJ2-5	NA	CASSDWQGRETQYF	TGTGCCAGCAGTGATTGGCAGGGACGGGAGACCCAGTACTTC
TRBV6-1	once	TRBJ2-3	NA	CASKAPGLRPDTQYF	TGTGCCAGTAAAGCCCCGGGCCTCCGCCCAGATACGCAGTATTTT
TRBV18	NA	TRBJ2-1	NA	CASSPSPGDSYNEQFF	TGTGCCAGCTCACCGTCCCCGGGGGACTCCTACAATGAGCAGTTCTTC
TRBV11-1	NA	TRBJ1-4	NA	CASSLDEKLFF	TGTGCCAGCAGCTTAGACGAAAAACTGTTTTTT
TRBV5-4	NA	TRBJ2-5	TRBD1	CASRPGQQETQYF	TGTGCCAGCAGGCCGGGACAGCAAGAGACCCAGTACTTC
TRBV2	NA	TRBJ1-4	NA	CASSEGRGDEKLFF	TGTGCCAGCAGTGAAGGACGGGGAGATGAAAAACTGTTTTTT
TRBV28	NA	TRBJ1-6	TRBD1	CASSQTGGSPLHF	TGTGCCAGCAGCCAGACAGGGGGTTCACCCCTCCACTTT
TRBV28	NA	TRBJ1-5	NA	CASNEGGGSFYSNQPQHF	TGTGCCAGCAATGAGGGGGGGGGATCCTTCTATAGCAATCAGCCCCAGCATTTT
TRBV11-2	once	TRBJ2-5	NA	CASSFSSLIGETQYF	TGTGCCAGCAGCTTCTCGTCTCTGATTGGTGAGACCCAGTACTTC
TRBV2	NA	TRBJ2-4	TRBD1	CASDRGQGDIQYF	TGTGCCAGCGACAGGGGGCAAGGGGACATTCAGTACTTC
TRBV5-6	NA	TRBJ2-7	NA	CASSQGSRPYSYEQYF	TGTGCCAGCAGCCAGGGGAGCAGACCGTACTCCTACGAGCAGTACTTC
TRBV2	NA	TRBJ1-2	NA	CASSLRTVYGYTF	TGTGCCAGCAGTTTGAGGACGGTCTATGGCTACACCTTC
TRBV4-2	many	TRBJ1-2	NA	CASSQDHQALANYGYTF	TGTGCCAGCAGCCAAGATCACCAGGCCCTAGCTAACTATGGCTACACCTTC
TRBV28	NA	TRBJ2-5	TRBD1	CASSEQGAQETQYF	TGTGCCAGCAGCGAACAGGGGGCCCAAGAGACCCAGTACTTC
TRBV5-1	NA	TRBJ1-1	TRBD1	CASSHDGQGTEAFF	TGCGCCAGCAGCCATGACGGACAGGGCACTGAAGCTTTCTTT